Detailed here is one T cell receptor beta chain. The antigen is not known. This specimen belongs to a study of CD8+ T cells in alopecia areata. General study points: More clonal than normal scalp was lesional scalp, particularly alopecia totalis/universalis. Under tofacitinib, fewer expanded CD8+ clones appeared among the top 100 scalp clones.

Sequencing used cDNA as its template, made by extracting RNA and reverse transcribing it. This table comes from immunoSEQ multiplex PCR, and its TCRdb copy is limited to in-frame clones, with some not included. The table records about 170,000 clones, 58% of them present only once. The germline V gene encodes CDR1 SGHRS and CDR2 YFSETQ. Trimming shortened V by 3 bases and J by 2 bases, and 14 bases separated the two germline ends. The CDR3 has 15 amino acids. Noted treatment: oral pan-JAK inhibitor, 5-10 mg twice daily. Researchers gathered lesional scalp punch biopsies and peripheral blood from patients with alopecia areata.

The V gene is TRBV5-1, the J gene TRBJ2-5; D ambiguous. Material: CD4+ T cells sorted from blood, obtained at roughly week 58, from a patient treated with tofacitinib. The origin of this receptor is a human donor with alopecia areata. This CDR3 is CASSSGQQLQETQYF. The CDR3 DNA is TGCGCCAGCAGCTCTGGTCAACAGCTTCAAGAGACCCAGTACTTC. The entire variable domain, with the rest obtained from reference TRBV5-1 and TRBJ2-5, is as follows: KAGVTQTPRYLIKTRGQQVTLSCSPISGHRSVSWYQQTPGQGLQFLFEYFSETQRNKGNFPGRFSGRQFSNSRSEMNVSTLELGDSALYLCASSSGQQLQETQYFGPGTRLLVL.